This T cell receptor beta chain appears in the sequencing data of a study of regulatory T cells in long-lasting Graves disease listed by TCRdb under 2021. Study-level background: Persistent Graves' disease was defined as antithyroid drug treatment for over 5 years with persistently positive TSH receptor autoantibodies. Patients with persistent Graves' disease were compared with patients with newly diagnosed Graves' disease using TCR sequencing and RNA sequencing of peripheral blood. The study was registered as a clinical trial and conducted in China. A total of roughly 33 samples underwent TCR sequencing: 13 from persistent and about 20 from newly diagnosed Graves' disease patients. In the clinical cohort, patients with persistent Graves' disease had used antithyroid drugs for an average of approximately eleven years. Points the paper makes about the study in general: Because the primary lesion, thyroid tissue, could not be accessed, the study looked at peripheral blood alone. The authors acknowledged the small sample size as a limitation that may reduce accuracy. Only the TCR beta chain was sequenced and analyzed. Preferential use of TRBV28, TRBJ1-2 and TRBJ2-5 was observed in persistent disease, whereas TRBV20-1 and TRBJ2-1 were favored in newly diagnosed disease. Lower TCR Shannon entropy and fewer highly expanded clones were observed in persistent Graves' disease patients than in newly diagnosed patients, which suggested clonal expansion. Persistent patients shared more public clonotypes among themselves (more than 2,500) than newly diagnosed patients did (more than 850).

The time point label corresponds to: persistent/refractory GD, antithyroid drugs over 5 years with positive TRAb. For both TCR sequencing and RNA sequencing, RNA was extracted from PBMCs in TRIzol. The diagnosis of Graves' disease followed American Thyroid Association guidelines. The patients came from an endocrinology department in Xi'an, China. From each patient, around 9.3 milliliters of peripheral blood was collected into an EDTA anticoagulant tube. Ficoll Paque Plus density gradient separation was used to isolate PBMCs, and no further T cell sorting was done. RNA quality was checked with an Agilent 2100 Bioanalyzer and agarose gel, and concentration with a NanoDrop 2000. CDR1 and CDR2 are drawn from the germline V gene: MNHNS, SASEGT. Trimming removed 8 bases from V and 3 bases from J, leaving 15 bases between the germline ends. Including cysteine and phenylalanine, the CDR3 has 14 amino acids. Solely the CDR3 DNA is kept, with 42 bases framed from the first base.

On this clonotype: The antigen this receptor binds is unknown. Nothing much larger sits one base from this clone, and base qualities are not available.

The library was obtained by multiplex PCR. These reads were obtained on an Illumina HiSeq 4000. TCR beta libraries were built with iRepertoire HTBI primers and Arm-PCR amplification of CDR3 regions. Before sequencing, the PCR products went through gel purification. As for the original processing: Gene usage analysis of CDR3 amino acid clonotypes relied on the roughly 64 TRBV and 14 TRBJ segments identified across samples. COPE and FqMerger were used to merge the filtered high-quality paired reads into contigs. Contigs were aligned with BLAST to IMGT TRBV, TRBD and TRBJ reference genes, and CDR3 was defined per IMGT. Clonotypes above 0.1% frequency were classified as highly expanded clones. Shannon entropy served as the measure of repertoire diversity, while the Gini coefficient captured V-J evenness. A clonotype was considered public if more than one individual shared it. The raw public reads went through TCRdb reprocessing: fastp at Q25, MiXCR clone calling, in-frame beta chains kept. Rows with one shared CDR3 protein collapse into an entry with the most common genes and DNA. The V and J calls and clone size are TCRdb's, not the authors'. This sample has 650,000 to 700,000 distinct CDR3 sequences in its table, and roughly 30% of those were observed once. Under 55% of the sample rests with the top ten.

The chain joins TRBV6-1 to TRBJ2-3; the D gene is unclear. This receptor was taken from a female donor with Graves disease. Sample: peripheral blood mononuclear cells (PBMCs), taken when the disease was refractory, from a patient treated with antithyroid drugs. The CDR3 corresponds to CASGSTLGTDTQYF. DNA sequence: TGTGCCAGCGGCTCTACCCTTGGGACAGATACGCAGTATTTT.